This entry lists 7 T cell receptor beta chains sequenced from one sample in a study of control samples from healthy donors and cancer patients. Data came from immunoSEQ multiplex PCR; TCRdb stores just in-frame clones and leaves some out. The sample includes about 190,000 clones, around 93% of them seen just once. The source material was blood. These receptors were collected from a man under 40 in good health.

This clone has only one observation. The V and J genes are TRBV3-1 (or the pseudogene TRBV3-2) and TRBJ1-2; D is ambiguous. The CDR3 covers 14 residues. Germline V CDR1 and CDR2: LGHDT, YNNKEL (reference sequence). V was clipped by 4 bases and J by 4 bases, with 13 bases between them. The CDR3 coding sequence is TGTGCCAGCAGCCTAAACCGGGCCCCCTATGGCTACACCTTC. Translation: CASSLNRAPYGYTF.

This chain joins TRBV27 and TRBJ1-2; D gene uncertain. Trimming removed 5 bases from V and 4 bases from J, with 11 bases in between. CDR3 size: 13 residues. CDR1 and CDR2 from the germline V gene are MNHEY and SMNVEV (reference sequence). Written as DNA, the CDR3 is TGTGCCAGCAGTGGGCCGTATCCCTATGGCTACACCTTC. Amino acids: CASSGPYPYGYTF.

Turning to this clone: Other nucleotide sequences in the sample specify the same CDR3. This rearrangement joins TRBV19 to TRBJ2-2; TRBD1 matches at 9 bases. The V gene's germline CDR1 is LNHDA and CDR2 SQIVND (reference sequence). The CDR3 is 14 residues long. The ends lost 3 bases at V and 5 bases at J; junction bases unmatched: 1. CDR3 protein: CASSIDRGTGELFF. DNA for the CDR3: TGTGCCAGTAGTATTGACAGGGGGACCGGGGAGCTGTTTTTT.

This chain connects TRBV6-5 to TRBJ1-6; D is ambiguous. The V end lost 7 bases, the J end lost 1 base, and 5 bases lay between the germline ends. The CDR3 loop spans 13 amino acids. The germline gives CDR1 MNHEY, CDR2 SVGAGI. The CDR3 bases are TGTGCCAGCATGGGGTCCTATAATTCACCCCTCCACTTT. It specifies CASMGSYNSPLHF.

This rearrangement joins TRBV4-2 to TRBJ2-6; D not resolved. The CDR3 consists of 15 residues. Per the germline V gene, CDR1 is LGHNA and CDR2 is YNFKEQ. Trimming pared 4 bases from V and 2 bases from J, leaving 9 bases between. The CDR3 region is CASSLGEAGANVLTF. The CDR3 region has the DNA TGTGCCAGCAGCCTCGGAGAAGCTGGGGCCAACGTCCTGACTTTC.

This chain links TRBV10-3 with TRBJ2-7; either TRBD1 or TRBD2 may fit D (6 bases each). The DNA end lines up better with TRBJ2-1; the J call may be wrong. The CDR3 contains 16 residues. The germline V gene encodes CDR1 ENHRY and CDR2 SYGVKD. This chain's CDR3 is CAISEGRTETYNEQFF. The CDR3 nucleotides read TGTGCCATCAGTGAAGGGAGGACAGAGACCTACAATGAGCAGTTCTTC.

The chain links TRBV7-6 to TRBJ2-3; D is tentatively TRBD1 or TRBD2 (6 bases each). CDR3 size: 17 residues. Germline V gene lookup returns CDR1 SGHVS and CDR2 FNYEAQ. The V end was cut by 1 base, the J end by 0 bases, with 14 bases between. CDR3 sequence: CASSLGLGGQSTDTQYF. The CDR3 DNA reads as TGTGCCAGCAGCTTAGGGCTGGGGGGCCAAAGCACAGATACGCAGTATTTT.